This T cell receptor (beta chain) derives from a study of siplizumab effects on memory and regulatory T cells. Study-level findings and limits: In unstimulated cells, naive T cells appeared more diverse than memory T cells and seemed major alloresponse contributors. Alloreactive sequences traceable to unstimulated CD4+ memory cells declined significantly under siplizumab.

For this clone: No antigen is known for it.

Using immunoSEQ multiplex PCR, the repertoire was profiled, and TCRdb retains in-frame clones only, with some absent. Among around 72,000 clones listed, about 89% were seen once. This CDR3 region has 16 residues. Trimming removed 0 bases at V and 0 bases at J, with 10 bases between. CDR1 is SGDLS, CDR2 YYNGEE, per germline. The receptor's source is a human donor in good health. Sequenced input: CD8+ T cells sorted from blood. The rearrangement links TRBV9 to TRBJ2-1, with D hard to call. The CDR3 protein is CASSVEGASSYNEQFF. The CDR3 bases are TGTGCCAGCAGCGTAGAAGGCGCGAGCTCCTACAATGAGCAGTTCTTC.